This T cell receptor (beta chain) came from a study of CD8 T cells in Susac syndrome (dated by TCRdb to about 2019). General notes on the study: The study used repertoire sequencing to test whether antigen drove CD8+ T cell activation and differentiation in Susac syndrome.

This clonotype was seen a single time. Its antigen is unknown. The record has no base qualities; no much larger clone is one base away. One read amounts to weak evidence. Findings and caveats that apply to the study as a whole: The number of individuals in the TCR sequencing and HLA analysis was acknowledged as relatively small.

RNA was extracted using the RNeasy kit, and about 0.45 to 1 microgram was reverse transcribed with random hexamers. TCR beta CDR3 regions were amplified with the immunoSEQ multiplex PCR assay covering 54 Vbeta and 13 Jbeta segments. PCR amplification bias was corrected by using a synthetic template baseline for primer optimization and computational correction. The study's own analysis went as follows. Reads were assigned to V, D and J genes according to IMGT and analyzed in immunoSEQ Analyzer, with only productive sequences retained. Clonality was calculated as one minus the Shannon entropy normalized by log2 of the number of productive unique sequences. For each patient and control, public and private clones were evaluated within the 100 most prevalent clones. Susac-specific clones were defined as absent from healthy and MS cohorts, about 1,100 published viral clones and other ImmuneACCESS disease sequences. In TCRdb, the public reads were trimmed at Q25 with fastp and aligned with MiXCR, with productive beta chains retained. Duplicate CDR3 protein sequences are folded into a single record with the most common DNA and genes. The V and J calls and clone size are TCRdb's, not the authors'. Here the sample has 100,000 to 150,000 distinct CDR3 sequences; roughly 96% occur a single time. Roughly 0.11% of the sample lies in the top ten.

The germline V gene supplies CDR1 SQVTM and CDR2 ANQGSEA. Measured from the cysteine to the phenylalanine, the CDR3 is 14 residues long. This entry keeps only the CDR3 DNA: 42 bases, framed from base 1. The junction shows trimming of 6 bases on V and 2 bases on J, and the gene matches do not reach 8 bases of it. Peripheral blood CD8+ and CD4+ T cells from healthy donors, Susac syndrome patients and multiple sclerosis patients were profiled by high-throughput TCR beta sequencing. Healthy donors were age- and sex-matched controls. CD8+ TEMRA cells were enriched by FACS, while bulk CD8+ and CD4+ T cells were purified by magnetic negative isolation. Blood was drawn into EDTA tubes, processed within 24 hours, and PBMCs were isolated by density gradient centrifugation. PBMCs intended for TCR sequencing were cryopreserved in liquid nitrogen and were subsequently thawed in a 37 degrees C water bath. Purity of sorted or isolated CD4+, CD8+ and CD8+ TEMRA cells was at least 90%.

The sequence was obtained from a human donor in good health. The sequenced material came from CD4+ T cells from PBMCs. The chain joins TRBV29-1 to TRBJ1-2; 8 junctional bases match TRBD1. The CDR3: CSVSGGDLNYGYTF. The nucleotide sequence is TGCAGCGTCTCAGGGGGCGATTTAAACTATGGCTACACCTTC.